Sequencing of this T cell receptor (beta chain) was carried out in a study of T cell repertoires in cytomegalovirus infection. Study-wide background: CMV infection and matching HLA type were both indicated by public TCR beta signatures. Broader study findings: HLA-C-restricted CMV clonotypes gave the most frequent clonotype in two of eight donors.

Germline CDR1 and CDR2: DFQATT and SNEGSKA (reference sequence). The CDR3 has 13 amino acids. V was pared by 3 bases and J by 3 bases, with 12 bases between. This clonotype was counted between two and nine times. Antigen unknown. MiXCR, applied by TCRdb to the reads, yields one record per CDR3 protein. There are under 150,000 distinct CDR3 sequences in the sample; around 31% occur only once, and about 40% lies in the top ten. This TCR was recovered from a human donor in good health (CMV status not recorded). Some clones in this sample may be carry-over from other donors' samples. The source was CD8+ T cells from cultured PBMCs, collected from culture after CMV antigen stimulation. J is TRBJ2-7 and V is TRBV20-1; tentative D call: TRBD1 (7 bases). CDR3 nucleotide sequence: TGCAGTGCTAGGGGGGGACAGTTCTACGAGCAGTACTTC. This codes for CSARGGQFYEQYF.